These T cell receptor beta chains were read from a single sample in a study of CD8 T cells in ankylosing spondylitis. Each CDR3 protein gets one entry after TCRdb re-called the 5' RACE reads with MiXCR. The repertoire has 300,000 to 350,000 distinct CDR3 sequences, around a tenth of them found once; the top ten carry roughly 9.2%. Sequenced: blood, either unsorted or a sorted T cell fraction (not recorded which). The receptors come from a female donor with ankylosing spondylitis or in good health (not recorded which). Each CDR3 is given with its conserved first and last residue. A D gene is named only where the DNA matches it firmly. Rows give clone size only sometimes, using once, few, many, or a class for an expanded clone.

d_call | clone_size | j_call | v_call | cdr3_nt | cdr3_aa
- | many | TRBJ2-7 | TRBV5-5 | TGTGCCAGCAGAACGGTGGACAAAATCGATGAACGCTACGAGCAGTACTTC | CASRTVDKIDERYEQYF
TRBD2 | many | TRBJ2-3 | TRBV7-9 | TGTGCCAGCAGCATCGGACTAGCCCCAGATACGCAGTATTTT | CASSIGLAPDTQYF
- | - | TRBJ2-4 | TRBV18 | TGTGTCCACTCGTATTGTGGGCTTCTAGCCAAAAACATTCAGTACTTC | CVHSYCGLLAKNIQYF
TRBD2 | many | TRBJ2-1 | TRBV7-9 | TGTGCCAGTAGAGGTAGCGGGAGTCCAGGGGCCTACAATGAGCAGTTCTTC | CASRGSGSPGAYNEQFF
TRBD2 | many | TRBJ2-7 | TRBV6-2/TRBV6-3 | TGTGCCAGCAGTTACTTGGGCTCTTGGGAGCGGGGAAGCTCCTACGAGCAGTACTTC | CASSYLGSWERGSSYEQYF
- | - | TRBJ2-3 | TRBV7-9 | TGTGCCAGCGGAGGGCCGACAGATACGCAGTATTTT | CASGGPTDTQYF
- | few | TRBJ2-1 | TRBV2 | TGTGCCAGCAAAGGGGGGGGAAACAATGAGCAGTTCTTC | CASKGGGNNEQFF
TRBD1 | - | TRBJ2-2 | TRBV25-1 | TGTGCCAGCAGTGAGGGGTCCGGGACAGGGGCTCCCGGGGAGCTGTTTTTT | CASSEGSGTGAPGELFF
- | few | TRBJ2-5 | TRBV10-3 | TGTGCCATCAGTGAGGGGCCAGGGGAGACCCAGTACTTC | CAISEGPGETQYF
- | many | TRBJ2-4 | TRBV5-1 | TGCGCCAGCAATCCGGACTCTAGCGCCAAAAACATTCAGTACTTC | CASNPDSSAKNIQYF
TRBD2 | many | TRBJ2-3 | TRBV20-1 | TGCAGTGCTACCACTAGCGGGGGGCGGGGAGATACGCAGTATTTT | CSATTSGGRGDTQYF
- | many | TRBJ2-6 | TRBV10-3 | TGTGCCGTAGAGGGTTCCTACTCTGGGGCCAACGTCCTGACTTTC | CAVEGSYSGANVLTF
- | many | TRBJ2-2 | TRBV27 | TGTGCCAGCAGTTTGTGGTCGGGGACCGGGGAGCTGTTTTTT | CASSLWSGTGELFF
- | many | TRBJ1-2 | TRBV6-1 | TGTGCCAGCGCAGAGGGCCCGATCTATGGCTACACCTTC | CASAEGPIYGYTF
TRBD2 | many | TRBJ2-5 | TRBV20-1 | TGCAGTGCTAGTTTCAGCGGGAGAGGAGAGACCCAGTACTTC | CSASFSGRGETQYF
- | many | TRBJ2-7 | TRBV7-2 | TGTGCCAGCAGCTTAGTTGAGCTAGCTGAATCCTACGAGCAGTACTTC | CASSLVELAESYEQYF
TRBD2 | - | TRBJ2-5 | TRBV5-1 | TGCGCCAGCAGCTTGGCGGGGACTAGCGGGACAACCCAGTACTTC | CASSLAGTSGTTQYF
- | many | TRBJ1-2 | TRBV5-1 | TGCGCCAGCAGCTTGGACAGCCCTAACTATGGCTACACCTTC | CASSLDSPNYGYTF
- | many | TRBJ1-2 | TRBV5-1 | TGCGCCAGCTGCTTGACACCAGGAAACAGGAGGGACTATGGCTACACCTTC | CASCLTPGNRRDYGYTF
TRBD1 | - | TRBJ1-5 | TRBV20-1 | TGCTGTGCTAGAGATCTCTTCTCGGACAGGGAGAATCAGCCCCAGCATTTT | CCARDLFSDRENQPQHF
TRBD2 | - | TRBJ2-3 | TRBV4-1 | TGCGCCAGCAGCCAACGGACTAGCGGGGGTTCAGATACGCAGTATTTT | CASSQRTSGGSDTQYF
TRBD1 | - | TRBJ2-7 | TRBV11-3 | TGTGCCAGCAGCTTAAAAGGGGGCGCAAGGAACGAGCAGTACTTC | CASSLKGGARNEQYF
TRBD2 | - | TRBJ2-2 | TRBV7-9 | TGTGCCAGCGAAACCCCGGGGGGGGCCCCCGGGGAGCTGTTTTTT | CASETPGGAPGELFF
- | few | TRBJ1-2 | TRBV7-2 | TGTGCCAGCAGCTTAGTGGTCGCTCGGCGGGGCGAATATGGCTACACCTTC | CASSLVVARRGEYGYTF
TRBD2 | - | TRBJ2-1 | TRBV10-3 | TGTGCCATCAGTGAAAGAGAAAGGCGGGGGGGCAATGAGCAGTTCTTC | CAISERERRGGNEQFF
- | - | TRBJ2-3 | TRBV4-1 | TGCGCCAGCAGCCAAAGAGGTGGCGCAGGGGGGGACACAGATACGCAGTATTTT | CASSQRGGAGGDTDTQYF
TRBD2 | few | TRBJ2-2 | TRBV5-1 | TGCGCCAGCAGTAGGATGGTAGCGGGAGGAACCGGGGAGCTGTTTTTT | CASSRMVAGGTGELFF
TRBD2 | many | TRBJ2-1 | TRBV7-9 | TGTGCCAGCAGCTTAGGTTGGTCCGGGGGGGTGAAGTTCTTC | CASSLGWSGGVKFF
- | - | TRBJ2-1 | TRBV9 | TGTGCCAGCAGCGTAGCTAGCAATGAGCAGTTCTTC | CASSVASNEQFF